The 10 T cell receptor beta chains presented below share a single source sample, sequenced in a study of beta chain features in type 1 diabetes. Sequencing targeted expressed TCRB transcripts, as all isolated RNA had been reverse transcribed. Profiling relied on immunoSEQ multiplex PCR, and the TCRdb table lists in-frame clones only, not all of them. The sample consists of 400,000 to 550,000 clones, approximately 10% of them appearing once. The sequencing sample was made of naive CD4+ T cells from blood. The receptor set was obtained from a woman aged 18-30 years in good health.

The J gene is TRBJ2-5, the V gene TRBV7-2, with D perhaps matching TRBD1 (6 bases). Trimming took 4 bases from V and 2 from J, leaving 11 bases between them. In germline, CDR1 is SGHTA, CDR2 FQGNSA. The CDR3 loop spans 14 amino acids. The CDR3 DNA sequence: TGTGCCAGCAGCTGGGGACATCGACAAGAGACCCAGTACTTC. It is translated as CASSWGHRQETQYF.

This clone has just a few counts. The chain links TRBV28 to TRBJ2-5; D not resolved. The CDR3 is 13 amino acids. Germline V gene lookup returns CDR1 MDHEN and CDR2 SYDVKM. V was cut by 3 bases and J by 4 bases, with 9 bases left in between. The CDR3 loop reads CASSLAFGETQYF. The CDR3 coding sequence is TGTGCCAGCAGTTTGGCTTTCGGAGAGACCCAGTACTTC.

This clone was observed a handful of times. The rearrangement links TRBV29-1 to TRBJ2-3, with D possibly called TRBD1 or TRBD2 (6 bases each). Trimming took 4 bases from V and 0 from J, leaving 11 bases between them. This CDR3 is 14 amino acids long. CDR1 is SQVTM, CDR2 ANQGSEA, per germline. The CDR3 protein is CSVVGGLSTDTQYF. CDR3 nucleotides: TGCAGCGTTGTGGGGGGCCTTAGCACAGATACGCAGTATTTT.

Comments on this clone: The junction and the germline gene differ at one end; a read error may be behind it. The DNA of the CDR3 is TGTGCTAGCAGCTATGCGGGGACGGGAACCGGGGAGCTGTTTTTT. Its translation is CASSYAGTGTGELFF. The V gene is TRBV7-7, the J gene TRBJ2-2; TRBD2 might be the D (6 bases). The CDR3 contains 15 residues. CDR1 is SSHAT and CDR2 is FNYEAQ in the germline V gene (reference sequence).

The chain recombines TRBV7-9 with TRBJ2-5; D uncertain. The CDR3 extends over 15 amino acids. Germline loops: CDR1 SEHNR, CDR2 FQNEAQ (reference sequence). The germline V and J ends were trimmed by 5 bases and 5 bases, with 18 bases remaining between them. This CDR3 is CASSQHGQGLETQYF. The DNA for the CDR3 is TGTGCCAGCAGCCAGCATGGGCAAGGGTTGGAGACCCAGTACTTC.

The chain is built from TRBV7-3 and TRBJ2-1, with TRBD2 matching over 7 bases. Looked up from germline, CDR1 is SGHTA and CDR2 is FQGTGA. The CDR3 consists of 15 residues. J gave up 8 bases and V 4 bases, and 11 bases lay outside the gene matches. The DNA of the CDR3 is TGTGCCAGCAGCTGGGGACTAAGCGGCACCCATGAGCAGTTCTTC. Translation: CASSWGLSGTHEQFF.

This clone was observed a handful of times. The chain is built from TRBV14 and TRBJ2-7; the D gene could be TRBD1 or TRBD2 (5 bases each). Trimming took off 4 bases at V and 2 bases at J, with 24 bases between the two ends. Germline lookup yields CDR1 SGHDN and CDR2 FVKESK. CDR3 size: 18 residues. CDR3 in DNA: TGTGCCAGCAGCCCCACACGGGGCCCACTAGTCCTCACCTACGAGCAGTACTTC. Its translation: CASSPTRGPLVLTYEQYF. The complete variable domain, with remaining parts taken from reference TRBV14 and TRBJ2-7, reads EAGVTQFPSHSVIEKGQTVTLRCDPISGHDNLYWYRRVMGKEIKFLLHFVKESKQDESGMPNNRFLAERTGGTYSTLKVQPAELEDSGVYFCASSPTRGPLVLTYEQYFGPGTRLTVT.

This chain uses TRBV7-9 with TRBJ1-2; no clear D gene. CDR1 SEHNR and CDR2 FQNEAQ come from the germline V gene (reference sequence). Trimming removed 8 bases from V and 6 bases from J, with 10 bases in between. The CDR3 has 11 residues. CDR3 region: CASRMGDGYTF. DNA for the CDR3: TGTGCCAGCCGCATGGGTGATGGCTACACCTTC. Based on the CDR3 plus reference TRBV7-9 and TRBJ1-2, the full variable domain is DTGVSQNPRHKITKRGQNVTFRCDPISEHNRLYWYRQTLGQGPEFLTYFQNEAQLEKSRLLSDRFSAERPKGSFSTLEIQRTEQGDSAMYLCASRMGDGYTFGSGTRLTVV.

There are a few counts of this clone. The rearrangement uses TRBV27 and TRBJ1-5; tentative D call: TRBD1 (5 bases). The V and J ends lost 4 bases and 9 bases respectively, with 16 bases between them. CDR1 and CDR2 from the germline V gene are MNHEY and SMNVEV (reference sequence). CDR3 length: 14 residues. The CDR3 is CASSSSGSRGPQHF. As DNA, the CDR3 is TGTGCCAGCAGTTCCTCAGGGTCGAGGGGGCCCCAGCATTTT.

This clone was seen more than once but under ten times. CDR3 protein: CASSPLGGGTEAFF. The CDR3 region has the DNA TGTGCCAGCAGCCCCCTGGGAGGGGGCACTGAAGCTTTCTTT. The V gene is TRBV7-9, the J gene TRBJ1-1; TRBD1 might be the D (6 bases). Trimming removed 5 bases from V and 4 bases from J, with 14 bases in between. Germline-derived CDR1 and CDR2 are SEHNR and FQNEAQ (reference sequence). CDR3 length: 14 amino acids.